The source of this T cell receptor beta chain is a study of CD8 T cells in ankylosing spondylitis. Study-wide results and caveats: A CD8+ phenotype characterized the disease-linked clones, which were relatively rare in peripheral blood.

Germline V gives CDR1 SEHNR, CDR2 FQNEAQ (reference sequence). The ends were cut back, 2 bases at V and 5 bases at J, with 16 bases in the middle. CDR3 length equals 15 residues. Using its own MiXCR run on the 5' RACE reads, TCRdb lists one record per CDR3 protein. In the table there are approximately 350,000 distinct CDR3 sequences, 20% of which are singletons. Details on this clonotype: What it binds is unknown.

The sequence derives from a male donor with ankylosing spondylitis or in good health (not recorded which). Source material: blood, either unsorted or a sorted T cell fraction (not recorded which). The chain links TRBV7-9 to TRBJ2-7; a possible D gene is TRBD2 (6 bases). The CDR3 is CASSLKLEGWHEQYF. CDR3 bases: TGTGCCAGCAGCTTAAAGTTGGAGGGGTGGCACGAGCAGTACTTC. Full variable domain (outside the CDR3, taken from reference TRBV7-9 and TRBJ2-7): DTGVSQNPRHKITKRGQNVTFRCDPISEHNRLYWYRQTLGQGPEFLTYFQNEAQLEKSRLLSDRFSAERPKGSFSTLEIQRTEQGDSAMYLCASSLKLEGWHEQYFGPGTRLTVT.